The subject of this entry is one T cell receptor (beta chain). Its antigen is unknown. From CD4+ cells came CD45RA+ naive and CD45RA-negative memory subsets. The data were produced by immunoSEQ multiplex PCR, yet TCRdb's version contains in-frame clones alone and is incomplete. The data show approximately 2.1 million clones, just over 90% seen once. This sample is drawn from a study of shared clonotypes between healthy human individuals. Study outcomes and limitations: Clonotypes shared by all four sorted-subset donors had higher generation probabilities than non-shared clonotypes. Collection of samples was limited to blood; tissue repertoires likely differ.

CDR3 size: 16 residues. The V and J ends lost 0 bases and 9 bases, in that order; junction bases with no gene match: 4. In germline, CDR1 is MNHNS, CDR2 SASEGT. V usage is TRBV6-1 and J usage is TRBJ2-1, with 14 bases lining up with TRBD2. The sequenced material came from naive CD4+ T cells from PBMCs. Subset of the sample: CD45RA+ positively selected. This TCR came from a man between 18 and 35 years old in good health. Some clones in this sample may be carry-over from other donors' samples. CDR3 nucleotides: TGTGCCAGCAGTGAAGCTGGGACTAGCGGGAGAGGTGAGCAGTTCTTC. Amino acids: CASSEAGTSGRGEQFF.